These T cell receptor beta chains were read from a single sample in a study of cytomegalovirus exposure and HLA in healthy donors. Sequencing used immunoSEQ multiplex PCR; TCRdb keeps in-frame clones, though not all of them. The sample holds some 120,000 clones, 55% to 75% seen once. The sample was PBMCs. These receptors all stem from a man under 40 in good health and CMV-seropositive. Both conserved end residues are part of each CDR3. A D gene is named only where the DNA matches it firmly. Rows may omit the clone size; those that give it use once, few, many or a size class.

J gene | D gene | CDR3 length | clone size | V gene | CDR3 protein | CDR3 DNA
TRBJ2-1 | NA | 13 | NA | TRBV27 | CASSLQDSNEQFF | TGTGCCAGCAGTTTACAGGACAGCAATGAGCAGTTCTTC
TRBJ2-1 | NA | 14 | NA | TRBV7-6 | CASSLWSTGQAQFF | TGTGCCAGCAGCTTGTGGAGTACGGGACAAGCGCAGTTCTTC
TRBJ1-2 | NA | 12 | NA | TRBV29-1 | CSVARTDYGYTF | TGCAGCGTTGCAAGGACAGACTATGGCTACACCTTC
TRBJ2-7 | TRBD2 | 14 | NA | TRBV7-3 | CASSHQGTSYEQYF | TGTGCCAGCAGCCACCAAGGGACTAGCTACGAGCAGTACTTC
TRBJ1-1 | NA | 16 | few | TRBV5-1 | CASSLASTTMNTEAFF | TGCGCCAGCAGCTTGGCCAGTACCACGATGAACACTGAAGCTTTCTTT
TRBJ1-1 | TRBD1 | 13 | NA | TRBV27 | CASITQGGTEAFF | TGTGCCAGCATCACCCAGGGGGGCACTGAAGCTTTCTTT
TRBJ2-2 | NA | 14 | NA | TRBV7-9 | CASSPLGTTGELFF | TGTGCCAGCAGCCCCCTCGGGACTACCGGGGAGCTGTTTTTT
TRBJ1-2 | TRBD1 | 18 | NA | TRBV4-2 | CASSLRGAGGFSDYGYTF | TGTGCCAGCAGCCTGAGGGGGGCAGGGGGCTTTTCGGACTATGGCTACACCTTC
TRBJ2-5 | NA | 15 | NA | TRBV28 | CVSSTAGYERETQYF | TGTGTCAGCAGTACCGCGGGGTATGAGAGGGAGACCCAGTACTTC
TRBJ2-7 | NA | 15 | NA | TRBV5-1 | CASSSQGGVTYEQYF | TGCGCCAGCAGCTCTCAAGGAGGGGTAACCTACGAGCAGTACTTC
TRBJ2-1 | NA | 17 | NA | TRBV4-3 | CASSQDLAGLKGDEQFF | TGCGCCAGCAGCCAAGATTTAGCGGGCCTGAAGGGGGATGAGCAGTTCTTC
TRBJ1-4 | NA | 17 | few | TRBV15 | CATSRDVVRQGNEKLFF | TGTGCCACCAGCAGAGATGTTGTAAGGCAGGGGAACGAAAAACTGTTTTTT
TRBJ2-3 | NA | 13 | NA | TRBV5-1 | CASGYRSTDTQYF | TGCGCCAGCGGCTACAGGAGCACAGATACGCAGTATTTT
TRBJ2-5 | NA | 14 | NA | TRBV25-1 | CASTTLGGAETQYF | TGTGCCAGCACCACCCTTGGGGGGGCTGAGACCCAGTACTTC
TRBJ2-1 | TRBD2 | 17 | few | TRBV25-1 | CASSDASGSRSYNEQFF | TGTGCCAGCAGTGACGCTAGCGGGAGTAGGTCCTACAATGAGCAGTTCTTC
TRBJ2-5 | NA | 16 | NA | TRBV11-2 | CASSLGGTGMGETQYF | TGTGCCAGCAGCTTAGGCGGAACAGGGATGGGGGAGACCCAGTACTTC
TRBJ2-7 | TRBD1 | 16 | NA | TRBV23-1 | CASSQSRDRGSYEQYF | TGCGCCAGCAGTCAATCCCGGGACAGGGGTTCCTACGAGCAGTACTTC
TRBJ2-1 | NA | 15 | NA | TRBV14 | CASSQVIGLHNEQFF | TGTGCCAGCAGCCAAGTCATCGGGTTACACAATGAGCAGTTCTTC
TRBJ2-2 | TRBD1 | 13 | NA | TRBV30 | CAWGRDRDGELFF | TGTGCCTGGGGTCGGGACAGGGACGGGGAGCTGTTTTTT
TRBJ2-7 | NA | 15 | NA | TRBV5-1 | CASSFGFYSTYEQYF | TGCGCCAGCAGCTTTGGTTTCTACTCTACCTACGAGCAGTACTTC
TRBJ1-1 | TRBD1 | 15 | NA | TRBV25-1 | CASSDPTGGNTEAFF | TGTGCCAGCAGTGATCCGACAGGGGGGAACACTGAAGCTTTCTTT
TRBJ2-3 | NA | 15 | NA | TRBV5-8 | CASSPQVASTDTQYF | TGTGCCAGCAGCCCACAGGTAGCCAGCACAGATACGCAGTATTTT
TRBJ1-2 | TRBD1 | 16 | NA | TRBV2 | CASSNFLQGEGYGYTF | TGTGCCAGCAGTAATTTCTTACAGGGGGAAGGTTATGGCTACACCTTC
TRBJ2-3 | NA | 15 | few | TRBV10-3 | CAISDARRDTDTQYF | TGTGCCATCAGTGACGCGAGGAGGGACACAGATACGCAGTATTTT
TRBJ1-5 | TRBD1 | 18 | few | TRBV4-1 | CASSQAYGTGAGNQPQHF | TGCGCCAGCAGCCAAGCTTATGGGACAGGGGCAGGCAATCAGCCCCAGCATTTT
TRBJ2-1 | NA | 15 | NA | TRBV5-1 | CASSLASYSYNEQFF | TGCGCCAGCAGCTTGGCGTCCTATTCCTACAATGAGCAGTTCTTC
TRBJ2-3 | TRBD2 | 15 | NA | TRBV4-2 | CASSPGLAVTDTQYF | TGTGCCAGCAGCCCGGGACTAGCGGTTACAGATACGCAGTATTTT
TRBJ1-1 | NA | 14 | NA | TRBV18 | CASSLGGVDTEAFF | TGTGCCAGCTCACTCGGAGGGGTGGACACTGAAGCTTTCTTT
TRBJ2-2 | NA | 16 | NA | TRBV28 | CASSSIQGRNTGELFF | TGTGCCAGCAGTTCTATTCAGGGAAGGAACACCGGGGAGCTGTTTTTT
TRBJ2-7 | TRBD1 | 14 | NA | TRBV28 | CASSLNRGLGEQYF | TGTGCCAGCAGTTTAAACAGGGGGTTGGGCGAGCAGTACTTC
TRBJ2-4 | NA | 16 | NA | TRBV15 | CATSPAPRTGFPIQYF | TGTGCCACCAGCCCAGCCCCTCGGACTGGGTTTCCGATTCAGTACTTC
TRBJ1-1 | TRBD1 | 13 | NA | TRBV7-8 | CASGTGPNTEAFF | TGTGCCAGCGGGACAGGACCGAACACTGAAGCTTTCTTT
TRBJ1-2 | TRBD1 | 14 | once | TRBV28 | CASSLQGVNYGYTF | TGTGCCAGCAGTTTACAGGGGGTTAACTATGGCTACACCTTC
TRBJ2-1 | NA | 15 | NA | TRBV6-5 | CASTRGRGDLNEQFF | TGTGCCAGCACTCGGGGCAGGGGGGATTTAAATGAGCAGTTCTTC
TRBJ2-2 | TRBD2 | 14 | NA | TRBV10-3 | CAISGLERVGELFF | TGTGCCATCAGCGGACTAGAGCGGGTCGGGGAGCTGTTTTTT
TRBJ2-7 | NA | 15 | NA | TRBV2 | CASSGGPQRSHEQYF | TGTGCCAGCAGCGGCGGGCCTCAAAGGAGCCACGAGCAGTACTTC
TRBJ2-7 | TRBD1 | 14 | NA | TRBV13 | CASSFQDRAYEQYF | TGTGCCAGCAGCTTTCAGGACAGGGCCTACGAGCAGTACTTC
TRBJ1-2 | TRBD1 | 14 | once | TRBV7-8 | CATSAIRDRSGYTF | TGTGCCACCTCCGCAATCCGGGACAGATCTGGCTACACCTTC
TRBJ1-3 | NA | 15 | NA | TRBV7-2 | CASSIRASSGNTIYF | TGTGCCAGCAGCATCAGGGCCTCCTCTGGAAACACCATATATTTT
TRBJ2-7 | TRBD1 | 16 | NA | TRBV7-7 | CASSPGPGQGAHEQYF | TGTGCTAGCAGCCCCGGGCCGGGACAGGGGGCCCACGAGCAGTACTTC
TRBJ2-5 | TRBD2 | 18 | NA | TRBV4-2 | CASSLRTSGSSFQETQYF | TGTGCCAGCAGCCTACGGACTAGCGGGAGTTCTTTCCAAGAGACCCAGTACTTC
TRBJ2-3 | TRBD2 | 14 | NA | TRBV5-1 | CASSFSGSTDTQYF | TGCGCCAGCAGCTTTAGCGGGAGCACAGATACGCAGTATTTT
TRBJ2-2 | TRBD2 | 17 | NA | TRBV11-2 | CASSLGRGRATTGELFF | TGTGCCAGCAGCTTAGGAAGAGGGAGGGCCACCACCGGGGAGCTGTTTTTT
TRBJ1-1 | NA | 15 | few | TRBV5-6 | CASFDPGARETEAFF | TGTGCCAGCTTCGACCCAGGGGCGCGGGAGACTGAAGCTTTCTTT
TRBJ1-3 | TRBD1 | 16 | NA | TRBV9 | CASSVSGTGAGNTIYF | TGTGCCAGCAGCGTTTCAGGAACAGGGGCTGGAAACACCATATATTTT
TRBJ1-3 | TRBD1 | 15 | NA | TRBV27 | CASSFRGLEGNTIYF | TGTGCCAGCAGTTTTAGGGGGCTTGAAGGGAACACCATATATTTT
TRBJ2-2 | NA | 13 | NA | TRBV13 | CASTAENTGELFF | TGTGCCAGCACCGCGGAAAACACCGGGGAGCTGTTTTTT
TRBJ1-2 | TRBD1 | 17 | NA | TRBV9 | CASSVGQGIGGNYGYTF | TGTGCCAGCAGCGTAGGACAGGGGATTGGGGGTAACTATGGCTACACCTTC
TRBJ2-7 | TRBD1 | 12 | NA | TRBV2 | CASTMTGDEQYF | TGTGCCAGCACCATGACAGGGGACGAGCAGTACTTC
TRBJ2-3 | NA | 15 | NA | TRBV29-1 | CSVKSVGGSTDTQYF | TGCAGCGTTAAATCGGTTGGCGGTAGCACAGATACGCAGTATTTT
TRBJ1-3 | TRBD1 | 14 | NA | TRBV6-5 | CASSRQGSGNTIYF | TGTGCCAGCAGCAGACAGGGGTCTGGAAACACCATATATTTT
TRBJ1-5 | TRBD1 | 16 | NA | TRBV28 | CASSFFPDRGHQPQHF | TGTGCCAGCAGTTTCTTCCCGGACAGGGGCCATCAGCCCCAGCATTTT
TRBJ1-1 | TRBD1 | 13 | NA | TRBV25-1 | CASSELTGYGAFF | TGTGCCAGCAGTGAATTGACAGGGTATGGCGCTTTCTTT